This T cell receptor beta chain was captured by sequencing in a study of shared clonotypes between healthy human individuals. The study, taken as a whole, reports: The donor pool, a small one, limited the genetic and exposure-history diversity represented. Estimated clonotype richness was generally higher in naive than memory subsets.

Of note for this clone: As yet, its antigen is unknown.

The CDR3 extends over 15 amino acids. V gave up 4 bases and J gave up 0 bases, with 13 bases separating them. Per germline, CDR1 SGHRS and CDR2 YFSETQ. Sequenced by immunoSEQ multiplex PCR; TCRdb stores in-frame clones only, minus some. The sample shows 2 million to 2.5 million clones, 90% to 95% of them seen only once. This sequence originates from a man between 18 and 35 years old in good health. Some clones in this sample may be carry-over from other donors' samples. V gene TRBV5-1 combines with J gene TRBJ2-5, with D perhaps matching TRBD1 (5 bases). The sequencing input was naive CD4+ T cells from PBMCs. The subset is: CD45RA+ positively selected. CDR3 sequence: CASSPIMTDQETQYF. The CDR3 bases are TGCGCCAGCAGCCCAATTATGACAGACCAAGAGACCCAGTACTTC.